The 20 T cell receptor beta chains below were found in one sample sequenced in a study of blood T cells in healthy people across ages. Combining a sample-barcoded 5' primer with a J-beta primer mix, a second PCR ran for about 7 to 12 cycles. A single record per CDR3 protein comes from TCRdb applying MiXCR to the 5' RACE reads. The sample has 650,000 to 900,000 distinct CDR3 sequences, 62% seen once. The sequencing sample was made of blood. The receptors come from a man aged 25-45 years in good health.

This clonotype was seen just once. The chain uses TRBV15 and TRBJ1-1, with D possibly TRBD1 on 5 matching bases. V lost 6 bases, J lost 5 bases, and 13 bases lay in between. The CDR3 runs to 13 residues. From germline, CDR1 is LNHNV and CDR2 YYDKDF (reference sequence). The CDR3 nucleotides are TGTGCCACCAGGAGGGCGGGGGATACTGAAGCTTTCTTT. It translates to CATRRAGDTEAFF.

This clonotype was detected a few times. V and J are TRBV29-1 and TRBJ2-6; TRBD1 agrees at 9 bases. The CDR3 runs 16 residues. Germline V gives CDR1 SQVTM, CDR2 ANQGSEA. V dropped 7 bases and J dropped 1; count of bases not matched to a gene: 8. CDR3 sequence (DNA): TGCAGCGCTAGGACAGGGGCATATTCTGGGGCCAACGTCCTGACTTTC. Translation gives CSARTGAYSGANVLTF.

The CDR3 loop is CASSQDPSGVYNEQFF. CDR3 sequence (DNA): TGCGCCAGCAGCCAAGATCCAAGCGGGGTGTACAATGAGCAGTTCTTC. The gene calls are TRBV4-1 and TRBJ2-1; TRBD2 agrees at 7 bases. CDR3 size: 16 residues. Germline V gene data show CDR1 as MGHRA and CDR2 as YSYEKL. V was pared by 0 bases and J by 4 bases, with 6 bases of the junction left unmatched.

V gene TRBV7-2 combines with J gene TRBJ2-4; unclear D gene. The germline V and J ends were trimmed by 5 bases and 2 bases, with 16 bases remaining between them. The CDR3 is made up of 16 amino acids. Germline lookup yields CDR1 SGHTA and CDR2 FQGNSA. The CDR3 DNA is TGTGCCAGCAGCGTACTCGTTCTGGAGCCCAAAAACATTCAGTACTTC. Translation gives CASSVLVLEPKNIQYF.

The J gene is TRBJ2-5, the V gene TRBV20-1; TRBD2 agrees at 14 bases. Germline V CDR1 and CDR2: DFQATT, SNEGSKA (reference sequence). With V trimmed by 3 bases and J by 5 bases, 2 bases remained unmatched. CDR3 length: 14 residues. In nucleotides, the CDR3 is TGCAGTGCTAGGACTAGCGGGGGGGCGGAGACCCAGTACTTC. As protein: CSARTSGGAETQYF.

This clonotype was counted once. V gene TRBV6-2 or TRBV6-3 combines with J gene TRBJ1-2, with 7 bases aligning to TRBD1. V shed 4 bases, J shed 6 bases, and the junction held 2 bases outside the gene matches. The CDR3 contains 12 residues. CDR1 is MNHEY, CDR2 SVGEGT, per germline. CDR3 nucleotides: TGTGCCAGCAGTTGGGGACAGCATGGCTACACCTTC. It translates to CASSWGQHGYTF.

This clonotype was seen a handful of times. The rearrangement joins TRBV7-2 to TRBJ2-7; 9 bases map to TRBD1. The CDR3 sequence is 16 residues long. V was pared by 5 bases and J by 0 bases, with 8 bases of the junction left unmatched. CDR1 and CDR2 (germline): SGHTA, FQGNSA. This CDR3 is CASSPWTGEPSYEQYF. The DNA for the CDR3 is TGTGCCAGCAGCCCGTGGACAGGGGAGCCCTCCTACGAGCAGTACTTC.

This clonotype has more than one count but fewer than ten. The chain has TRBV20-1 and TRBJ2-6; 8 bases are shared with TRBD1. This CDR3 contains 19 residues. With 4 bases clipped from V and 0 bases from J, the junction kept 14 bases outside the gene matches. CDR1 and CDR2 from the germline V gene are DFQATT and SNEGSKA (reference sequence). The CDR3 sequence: CSATRVFGTGLSGANVLTF. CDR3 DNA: TGCAGTGCTACCCGGGTGTTTGGGACAGGACTCTCTGGGGCCAACGTCCTGACTTTC.

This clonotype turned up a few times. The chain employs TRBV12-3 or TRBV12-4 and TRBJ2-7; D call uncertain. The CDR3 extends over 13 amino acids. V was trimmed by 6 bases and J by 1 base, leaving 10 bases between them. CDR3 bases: TGTGCCAGCAGCCATAGCCTTTCCTACGAGCAGTACTTC. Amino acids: CASSHSLSYEQYF.

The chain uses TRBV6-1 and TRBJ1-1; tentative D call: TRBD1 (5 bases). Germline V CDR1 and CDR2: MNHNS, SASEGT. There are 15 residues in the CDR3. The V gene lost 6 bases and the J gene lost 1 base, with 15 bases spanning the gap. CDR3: CASRQGLIKNTEAFF. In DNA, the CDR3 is TGTGCCAGCAGGCAGGGCCTCATTAAGAACACTGAAGCTTTCTTT.

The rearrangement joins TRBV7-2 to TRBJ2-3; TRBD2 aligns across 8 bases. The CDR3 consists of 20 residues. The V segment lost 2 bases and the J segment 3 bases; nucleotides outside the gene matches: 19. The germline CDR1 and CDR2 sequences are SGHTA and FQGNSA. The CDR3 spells CASSLRSASMSSGVTDTQYF. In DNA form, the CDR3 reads TGTGCCAGCAGCTTAAGGTCGGCATCCATGAGTAGCGGGGTAACAGATACGCAGTATTTT.

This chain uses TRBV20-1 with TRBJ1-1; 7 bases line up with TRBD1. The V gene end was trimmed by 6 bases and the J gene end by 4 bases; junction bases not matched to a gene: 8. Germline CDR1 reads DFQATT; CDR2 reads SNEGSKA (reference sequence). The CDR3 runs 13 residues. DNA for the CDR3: TGCAGTGCCATCACAGGGGCGACCACTGAAGCTTTCTTT. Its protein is CSAITGATTEAFF.

The CDR3 loop is CASSYSRQGRLVVGYTF. Here the CDR3 DNA reads TGTGCCAGCAGTTACTCCAGGCAGGGACGCTTGGTGGTCGGCTACACCTTC. This chain links TRBV6-6 with TRBJ1-2, with D tentatively TRBD1 (5 bases). With 0 bases removed from V and 8 bases from J, the gap between germline ends came to 22 bases. CDR3 length: 17 amino acids. CDR1 and CDR2 (germline): MNHNY, SVGAGI (reference sequence).

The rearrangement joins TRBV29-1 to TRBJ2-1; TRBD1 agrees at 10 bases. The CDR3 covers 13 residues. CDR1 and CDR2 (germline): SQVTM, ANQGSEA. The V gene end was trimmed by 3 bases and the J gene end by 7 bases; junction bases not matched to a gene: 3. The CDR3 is CSVEGQGTNEQFF. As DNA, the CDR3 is TGCAGCGTTGAGGGACAGGGGACGAATGAGCAGTTCTTC.

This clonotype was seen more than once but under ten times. The CDR3 bases are TGTGCCAGCAGCTTACCTGATGGAGGCTACACCTTC. Translated, it gives CASSLPDGGYTF. The rearrangement joins TRBV7-9 to TRBJ1-2; D not resolved. Germline CDR1 reads SEHNR; CDR2 reads FQNEAQ (reference sequence). This CDR3 has 12 amino acids. V was trimmed by 2 bases and J by 8 bases, leaving 9 bases between them.

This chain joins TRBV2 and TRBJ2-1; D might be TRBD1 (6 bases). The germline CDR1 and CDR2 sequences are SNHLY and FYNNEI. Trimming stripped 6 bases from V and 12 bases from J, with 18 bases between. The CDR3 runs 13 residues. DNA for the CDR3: TGTGCCAGCAGCCAAAACAGGGACGAAGCGCAGTTCTTC. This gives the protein CASSQNRDEAQFF.

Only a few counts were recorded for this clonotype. The CDR3 sequence is CAISESGSHLDTQYF. CDR3 DNA: TGTGCCATCAGTGAGTCTGGATCCCACCTGGATACGCAGTATTTT. V gene TRBV10-3 combines with J gene TRBJ2-3; D gene unclear. With 0 bases removed from V and 6 bases from J, the gap between germline ends came to 13 bases. The CDR3 is 15 amino acids. From germline, CDR1 is ENHRY and CDR2 SYGVKD.

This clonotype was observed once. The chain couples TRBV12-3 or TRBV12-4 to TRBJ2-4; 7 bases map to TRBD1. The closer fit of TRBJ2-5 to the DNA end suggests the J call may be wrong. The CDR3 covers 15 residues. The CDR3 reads CASSPPSGTAETQYF. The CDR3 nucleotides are TGTGCCAGCAGTCCACCATCCGGGACAGCGGAGACCCAGTACTTC.

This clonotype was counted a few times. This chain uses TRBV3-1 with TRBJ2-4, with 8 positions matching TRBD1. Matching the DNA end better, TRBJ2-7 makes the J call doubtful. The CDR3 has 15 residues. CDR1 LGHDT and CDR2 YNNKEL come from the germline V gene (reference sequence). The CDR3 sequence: CASSPVPGQGYEQYF. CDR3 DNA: TGTGCCAGCAGCCCCGTCCCCGGACAGGGATACGAGCAGTACTTC.

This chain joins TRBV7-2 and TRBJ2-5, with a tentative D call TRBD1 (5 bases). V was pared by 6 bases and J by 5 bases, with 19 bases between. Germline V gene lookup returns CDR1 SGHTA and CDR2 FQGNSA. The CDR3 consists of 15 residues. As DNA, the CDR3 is TGTGCCAGCAGTTCTTCCCAGGGATTGTTGGAGACCCAGTACTTC. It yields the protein CASSSSQGLLETQYF. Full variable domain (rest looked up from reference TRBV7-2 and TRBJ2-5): GAGVSQSPSNKVTEKGKDVELRCDPISGHTALYWYRQSLGQGLEFLIYFQGNSAPDKSGLPSDRFSAERTGGSVSTLTIQRTQQEDSAVYLCASSSSQGLLETQYFGPGTRLLVL.